The 8 T cell receptor beta chains given below trace back to one sample, sequenced in a study of T cells after yellow fever vaccination. TCRdb re-called the 5' RACE reads with MiXCR, one entry per CDR3 protein. The sample shows 200,000 to 300,000 distinct CDR3 sequences, 6.7% of them seen only once. The material sequenced was CD4+ T cells sorted from PBMCs, taken on the day of the yellow fever booster vaccination. All receptors derive from a man younger than 40 who received the YFV17D yellow fever vaccine.

The chain links TRBV2 to TRBJ2-6; D may correspond to TRBD1 or TRBD2 (5 bases each). Germline CDR1 reads SNHLY; CDR2 reads FYNNEI. Trimming cost V 0 bases and J 3 bases, with 9 bases left between them. The CDR3 spans 16 residues. In nucleotides, the CDR3 is TGTGCCAGCAGTGAAGCTGGGGGAAGTGGGGCCAACGTCCTGACTTTC. The encoded protein is CASSEAGGSGANVLTF.

This clonotype was recorded a few times. The CDR3 is CASSFGTGGPSYEQYF. In DNA form, the CDR3 reads TGTGCCAGCAGCTTCGGAACAGGGGGACCTTCCTACGAGCAGTACTTC. The rearrangement joins TRBV7-2 to TRBJ2-7, with 8 nucleotides matching TRBD1. In germline, CDR1 is SGHTA, CDR2 FQGNSA. V dropped 3 bases and J dropped 1; count of bases not matched to a gene: 8. The CDR3 spans 16 residues.

The chain joins TRBV12-3 or TRBV12-4 to TRBJ2-1, with TRBD1 matching 9 bases. This CDR3 has 17 amino acids. V shed 8 bases and J 2 bases; nucleotides not matched to a gene: 13. For the CDR3, the DNA is TGTGCCAGCTCCAGACCGACCGGGACAGGGACCTACAATGAGCAGTTCTTC. Its translation: CASSRPTGTGTYNEQFF.

Ten or more counts support this clonotype. V is TRBV20-1 and J is TRBJ2-7; TRBD2 agrees at 9 bases. Looked up from germline, CDR1 is DFQATT and CDR2 is SNEGSKA (reference sequence). The CDR3 contains 15 residues. Losses at the gene ends were 0 bases for V and 8 bases for J; bases not matched to a gene: 11. CDR3 bases: TGCAGTGCTAGAGAGGCTAGCGGGATTGGAAGAAAGCAGTACTTC. Amino acid sequence: CSAREASGIGRKQYF.

The chain is built from TRBV11-3 and TRBJ2-5; 9 bases line up with TRBD2. V trimming: 1 base; J trimming: 0 bases; junction bases outside the gene matches: 3. CDR3 length: 16 amino acids. In germline, CDR1 is SGHNT, CDR2 YENEEA. This chain's CDR3 is CASSLGLAGNQETQYF. CDR3 sequence (DNA): TGTGCCAGCAGCTTAGGTCTAGCGGGGAACCAAGAGACCCAGTACTTC.

In this sample, this clonotype turned up a few times. The chain couples TRBV21-1 to TRBJ2-4; the table's D call of TRBD1 was not tested on the DNA. TRBV21-1 is a known pseudogene. The CDR3 consists of 16 residues. Here the CDR3 reads CASSKVGRGDKNIQYF. The CDR3 coding sequence is TGTGCCAGCAGCAAAGTTGGCAGGGGGGACAAAAACATTCAGTACTTC.

This clonotype was recorded many times. The gene calls are TRBV5-1 and TRBJ2-7; 12 bases agree with TRBD2. From germline, CDR1 is SGHRS and CDR2 YFSETQ. V lost 4 bases and J lost 5; bases outside the gene matches: 7. This CDR3 contains 15 residues. CDR3 nucleotide sequence: TGCGCCAGCAGCCCCGGGCTAGCGGGAGGGGACGAGCAGTACTTC. Its protein product is CASSPGLAGGDEQYF.

Details on this clonotype: This clone may be a read error of a much larger clone one base away. The chain uses TRBV6-5 and TRBJ2-7, with D tentatively TRBD1 or TRBD2 (5 bases each). Germline-derived CDR1 and CDR2 are MNHEY and SVGAGI. The CDR3 is 16 amino acids. The CDR3 nucleotides read TGTGCCAGCAGTTACTCTCCGGGACCTAGCCCCTACGAGCGGTACTTC. It is translated as CASSYSPGPSPYERYF.